This T cell receptor (beta chain) was profiled in a study of blood T cell repertoires in COVID-19 (dated by TCRdb to 2020 to 2022). Background for the entire study: Collaborator samples came from the United States, Italy and Spain and covered acute and convalescent phases of COVID-19. The material from the prospective study consisted of cDNA or gDNA derived from T cells, B-cell-depleted T cells, or PBMCs. Deeply sampled blood TCRbeta repertoires from subjects exposed to, actively infected with, or recovered from COVID-19 were included in the dataset. The repertoires were made available in a free public database intended to serve as a resource for research on the immune response to SARS-CoV-2. The samples were drawn from the first 160 participants of the ongoing ImmuneRACE study and from 1,200 or so subjects provided by 6 global collaborators. The sample metadata nearly always contained a de-identified subject ID, COVID-19 status, age in years and sex. HLA class I and class II types, where available, came from metadata supplied by the sample provider rather than from assay-based typing.

One collaborating source in Seattle enrolled patients during active infection and followed them longitudinally through the course of disease. Collaborating institutions collected whole blood in K2EDTA tubes following their own protocols. Collaborator samples were shipped for TCRbeta analysis as frozen whole blood, isolated PBMCs, or DNA extracted from either sample type. Notes on this clone: Its antigen remains unidentified. No much larger clone is present one base from it, and per-base qualities are unavailable.

The germline V gene yields SGHTA for CDR1 and FQGNSA for CDR2. Germline trimming: 2 bases from V, 9 bases from J; junction bases outside gene matches: 12. The CDR3 numbers 16 residues from cysteine through phenylalanine. This entry keeps only the CDR3 DNA: 48 bases, framed from base 1. TCRbeta CDR3 regions were amplified from genomic DNA by means of the immunoSEQ Assay, a bias-controlled multiplex PCR. Under the source paper's analysis protocol: The number of nucleated cells in each sample was estimated from the amplification of reference gene primers within the assay. To quantify the absolute abundance of each unique TCRbeta CDR3 rearrangement, sequence reads were collapsed and filtered. For each sample, productive Simpson clonality was calculated by taking the square root of Simpson's diversity index across productive rearrangements. TCRdb limited this immuneACCESS table to in-frame rearrangements with V and J called. A share of clones is missing; checked studies link under half to unresolved V genes, and the rest is unexplained. V, J and clone size are taken as reported in that table, and D and trimming were inferred from the DNA itself. This sample gives 70,000 or so clones in total; around 80% of them show up just once. Clones ranked in the top ten supply 10% to 15% of the sample.

Study-level results and caveats: The quantity of clinical and demographic metadata differed by source and by participant and was supplied without curation.

Sequenced material: peripheral blood. Rearrangement joined TRBV7-2 to TRBJ2-1, and TRBD2 matches 8 of the central bases. The TCR originated in a man aged 50-59 years with COVID-19, enrolled during active disease. The CDR3 here reads CASSLTAGEFGIEQFF. The DNA sequence is as follows: TGTGCCAGCAGCTTAACAGCGGGAGAGTTCGGCATTGAGCAGTTCTTC. The variable domain in full, with residues beyond the CDR3 obtained from the reference TRBV7-2 and TRBJ2-1 genes, is GAGVSQSPSNKVTEKGKDVELRCDPISGHTALYWYRQSLGQGLEFLIYFQGNSAPDKSGLPSDRFSAERTGGSVSTLTIQRTQQEDSAVYLCASSLTAGEFGIEQFFGPGTRLTVL.